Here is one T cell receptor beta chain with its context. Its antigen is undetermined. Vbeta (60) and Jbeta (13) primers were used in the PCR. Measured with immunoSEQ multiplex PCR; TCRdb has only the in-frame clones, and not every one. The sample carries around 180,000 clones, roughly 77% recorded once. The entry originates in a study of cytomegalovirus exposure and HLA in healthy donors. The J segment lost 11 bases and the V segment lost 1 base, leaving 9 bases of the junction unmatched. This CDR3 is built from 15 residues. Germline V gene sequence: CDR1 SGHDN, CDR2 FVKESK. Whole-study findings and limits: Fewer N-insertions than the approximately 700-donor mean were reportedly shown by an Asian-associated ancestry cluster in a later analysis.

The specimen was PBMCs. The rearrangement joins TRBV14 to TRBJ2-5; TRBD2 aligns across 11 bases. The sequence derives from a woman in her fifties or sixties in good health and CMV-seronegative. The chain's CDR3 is CASSQVTSGGPGQYF. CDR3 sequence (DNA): TGTGCCAGCAGCCAAGTTACTAGCGGGGGACCCGGACAGTACTTC.